The TCR beta chain under discussion was sequenced for a study of blood T cells in healthy people across ages. Study-level results: Bulk PBMC profiling left naive and antigen-experienced comparisons inconclusive. TCR beta diversity, measured per million T cells, fell in a roughly linear way with age.

Drawing of peripheral blood yielded about 9.8 milliliters from each donor. Sample-barcoded 5' priming and a J-beta primer mix drove a second PCR of about 7 to 12 cycles. The authors tagged each cDNA molecule using a template-switch adaptor with 12 random nucleotides. Via MiXCR, TCRdb re-called the 5' RACE reads, giving one row per CDR3 protein. Of about 570,000 distinct CDR3 sequences listed, approximately 25% are singletons. In its sample, this clonotype was seen a few times. The antigen is undetermined. The sequenced material came from blood. The sequence was obtained from a woman aged 65 to 85 in good health.

Here the CDR3 reads CASSPRLWTSSANTGELFF. The CDR3, as DNA: TGTGCCAGCAGCCCCCGACTCTGGACCTCCTCAGCGAACACCGGGGAGCTGTTTTTT. The rearrangement uses TRBV7-2 and TRBJ2-2; no clear D. Deletions cut 5 bases from V and 0 bases from J, with 22 bases between. This CDR3 has 19 amino acids. CDR1 is SGHTA and CDR2 is FQGNSA in the germline V gene. The complete variable domain, with remaining parts taken from reference TRBV7-2 and TRBJ2-2, reads GAGVSQSPSNKVTEKGKDVELRCDPISGHTALYWYRQSLGQGLEFLIYFQGNSAPDKSGLPSDRFSAERTGGSVSTLTIQRTQQEDSAVYLCASSPRLWTSSANTGELFFGEGSRLTVL.